This TCR beta chain stems from a study of tumor-infiltrating lymphocytes in primary liver carcinoma. Overall study findings and caveats: Overlap in tumor-adjacent and tumor-blood pairs fell below that of tumor region pairs. The top-250-clone fraction was significantly higher in tumors than in blood (p = 0.039). There was no comparison of CD4+ and CD8+ repertoires, as samples were bulk unsorted.

With respect to this clonotype: What it binds is unknown.

Unsorted whole blood served as the source of blood RNA, and germline DNA was extracted as well. After removal of 0 bases from V and 2 bases from J, the junction contained 8 bases not matched to a gene. This CDR3 region has 16 residues. CDR1 and CDR2 (germline): SGHNT, YYREEE (reference sequence). With a constant-region primer, TCR beta cDNA was made from roughly 500 ng of total RNA. Three nested multiplex PCR rounds of slightly modified ARM-PCR generated TCR beta libraries. The first two PCR rounds, roughly 10 cycles each, used TRBV1-TRBV30 forward primers and a C-beta reverse primer. TCRdb ran MiXCR on the multiplex PCR reads and lists one entry per CDR3 protein. The profile covers 300,000 to 400,000 distinct CDR3 sequences, with 65% appearing a single time and about 6.5% taken by the ten largest.

J is TRBJ2-7 and V is TRBV5-4; 7 positions match TRBD2. Source material: peripheral blood. The source of this sequence is a man aged 40-49 years with primary liver carcinoma and hepatitis B virus infection. The CDR3 protein is CASSLGQAGSAYEQYF. For the CDR3, the DNA is TGTGCCAGCAGCTTGGGGCAAGCGGGATCAGCCTACGAGCAGTACTTC.